These 12 T cell receptor beta chains came from one sample sequenced in a study of CD8 T cells in ankylosing spondylitis. One entry per CDR3 protein results from TCRdb running MiXCR on the 5' RACE reads. The sample consists of roughly 120,000 distinct CDR3 sequences, roughly 13% of them appearing once. The sequenced sample consisted of blood, either unsorted or a sorted T cell fraction (not recorded which). These receptors all come from a female donor with ankylosing spondylitis or in good health (not recorded which).

Turning to this clonotype: A clone one base away is much larger, so this may be a read error. V usage is TRBV7-8 and J usage is TRBJ1-2, with D tentatively TRBD1 (5 bases). The CDR3 is 15 residues long. Germline loops: CDR1 SGHVS, CDR2 FQNEAQ. CDR3 DNA: TGTGCCAGCAGCTTAGAAACAGGAACTAACTATGGCCACACCTTC. Protein product: CASSLETGTNYGHTF.

This clonotype was picked up many times. At one boundary the junction diverges from the germline segment, which might be a read error. The chain couples TRBV7-7 to TRBJ2-2; D possibly corresponds to TRBD2 (6 bases). The CDR3 runs to 13 residues. From germline, CDR1 is SSHAT and CDR2 FNYEAQ (reference sequence). The CDR3 sequence is CASSLLATGELFF. The DNA of the CDR3 is TGTGCTAGCAGCTTACTAGCAACCGGGGAGCTGTTTTTT.

For this clonotype: Since a much larger clone is just one base distant, this may be a read error. The genes are TRBV5-1 and TRBJ2-7; 7 positions agree with TRBD1. With 0 bases clipped from V and 2 bases from J, the junction kept 11 bases outside the gene matches. Germline assignment: CDR1 SGHRS and CDR2 YFSETQ. The CDR3 sequence is 17 residues long. For the CDR3, the DNA is TGCGCCAGCAGCTTGGTTTCGGACAGGCCCTCCGCCTACGAGCAGTACTTC. Translated, it gives CASSLVSDRPSAYEQYF. Filled out from reference TRBV5-1 and TRBJ2-7, the complete variable domain reads KAGVTQTPRYLIKTRGQQVTLSCSPISGHRSVSWYQQTPGQGLQFLFEYFSETQRNKGNFPGRFSGRQFSNSRSEMNVSTLELGDSALYLCASSLVSDRPSAYEQYFGPGTRLTVT.

The chain has TRBV20-1 and TRBJ2-3; D is perhaps TRBD2 (5 bases). With 7 bases removed from V and 5 bases from J, the gap between germline ends came to 13 bases. The CDR3 covers 12 residues. Germline CDR1 reads DFQATT; CDR2 reads SNEGSKA (reference sequence). The CDR3 sequence is CSVRTVLDTQYF. CDR3 DNA sequence: TGCAGTGTTCGGACTGTTCTAGATACGCAGTATTTT.

The sample holds a few counts of this clonotype. V is TRBV12-3 or TRBV12-4 and J is TRBJ2-7, with 7 bases aligning to TRBD2. V gave up 3 bases and J gave up 3 bases; unmatched junction bases: 5. The CDR3 has 14 amino acids. The CDR3 reads CASSLGWGGYEQYF. CDR3 sequence (DNA): TGTGCCAGCAGTTTGGGTTGGGGGGGCTACGAGCAGTACTTC.

The rearrangement links TRBV9 to TRBJ2-5; D uncertain. CDR3 length equals 15 residues. Germline-derived CDR1 and CDR2 are SGDLS and YYNGEE. Trimming pared 4 bases from V and 2 bases from J, leaving 15 bases between. CDR3 sequence: CASSRSPASQETQYF. CDR3 DNA: TGTGCCAGCAGCCGCTCTCCAGCGTCACAAGAGACCCAGTACTTC.

This clonotype was found many times. The genes are TRBV18 and TRBJ2-1; D unclear. Trimming pared 4 bases from V and 6 bases from J, leaving 10 bases between. The germline gives CDR1 KGHSH, CDR2 LQKENI. This CDR3 contains 13 residues. The CDR3, as DNA: TGTGCCAGCTCACATGATTACGGCAATGAGCAGTTCTTC. Translated, it gives CASSHDYGNEQFF. The variable domain in full, with the rest retrieved from reference TRBV18 and TRBJ2-1, is NAGVMQNPRHLVRRRGQEARLRCSPMKGHSHVYWYRQLPEEGLKFMVYLQKENIIDESGMPKERFSAEFPKEGPSILRIQQVVRGDSAAYFCASSHDYGNEQFFGPGTRLTVL.

J is TRBJ2-3 and V is TRBV6-1; 7 bases line up with TRBD1. The CDR3 is made up of 15 amino acids. Per germline, CDR1 MNHNS and CDR2 SASEGT. J lost 4 bases, V lost 5 bases, and 9 bases had no gene match. This CDR3 reads CASSRQGFRADTQYF. CDR3 coding DNA: TGTGCCAGCAGTCGACAGGGTTTTAGGGCAGATACGCAGTATTTT.

This clonotype was recorded at least ten times. J is TRBJ2-1 and V is TRBV7-9; D unclear. The CDR3 covers 12 residues. In germline, CDR1 is SEHNR, CDR2 FQNEAQ (reference sequence). Trimming removed 1 base at V and 13 bases at J, with 11 bases between. CDR3 protein: CASSLVDLGQFF. The CDR3 nucleotides are TGTGCCAGCAGCTTAGTGGACCTCGGTCAGTTCTTC.

This clonotype was picked up a small number of times. The V and J genes are TRBV20-1 and TRBJ2-7; possibly TRBD1 for D (6 bases). Looked up from germline, CDR1 is DFQATT and CDR2 is SNEGSKA (reference sequence). The CDR3 sequence is 14 residues long. The germline V and J ends were trimmed by 0 bases and 3 bases, with 12 bases remaining between them. The CDR3: CSARDGQKGYEQYF. Here the CDR3 DNA reads TGCAGTGCTAGAGATGGACAGAAGGGCTACGAGCAGTACTTC.

The chain is built from TRBV6-2 or TRBV6-3 and TRBJ2-5; D ambiguous. Per the germline V gene, CDR1 is MNHEY and CDR2 is SVGEGT. V was clipped by 7 bases and J by 5 bases, with 8 bases between them. The CDR3 loop spans 11 amino acids. Written as DNA, the CDR3 is TGTGCCAGCACGGAAGGGGAGACCCAGTACTTC. Translated, it gives CASTEGETQYF.

This clonotype was found many times. The chain carries TRBV27 and TRBJ2-7; 7 bases align to TRBD1. The V gene's germline CDR1 is MNHEY and CDR2 SMNVEV (reference sequence). V shed 6 bases and J 2 bases; nucleotides not matched to a gene: 7. The CDR3 is made up of 14 amino acids. CDR3 protein: CASSPLTGTYEQYF. The CDR3 nucleotides read TGTGCCAGCAGCCCTTTGACAGGGACCTACGAGCAGTACTTC.